The present TCR beta chain was sequenced within a study of T cells of healthy individuals. Only a few counts were recorded for this clonotype. In TCRdb, the 5' RACE reads were re-called with MiXCR into one record per CDR3 protein. The profile shows around 63,000 distinct CDR3 sequences, around 16% of them singletons. There are 15 residues in the CDR3. CDR1 SGHRS and CDR2 YFSETQ come from the germline V gene. V trimming: 4 bases; J trimming: 2 bases; junction bases outside the gene matches: 5. This chain connects TRBV5-1 to TRBJ2-3, with 9 bases that match TRBD2. The TCR was taken from a human donor in good health. CDR3 nucleotide sequence: TGCGCCAGCAGCCAAGCGGGAGGCGTCACAGATACGCAGTATTTT. It encodes CASSQAGGVTDTQYF.